A few counts support the clone carrying this T cell receptor beta chain. 5'RACE, which relied on constant-segment primers, yielded TCR alpha and TCR beta cDNA libraries carrying sample barcodes and UMIs. In TCRdb, the 5' RACE reads were re-called with MiXCR into one record per CDR3 protein. The sample lists 450,000 to 700,000 distinct CDR3 sequences, about a sixth occurring once. The sample is drawn from a study of T-cell memory formation after mild COVID-19. Germline V CDR1 and CDR2: SQVTM, ANQGSEA. Trimming removed 7 bases at V and 0 bases at J, with 12 bases between. This CDR3 spans 13 amino acids.

The material sequenced was PBMCs or a T cell subset sorted from them (not recorded which). The TCR sequence derives from an adult woman who had mild COVID-19 (a few samples of this study predate the infection). Cell type and time point are not known. The chain couples TRBV29-1 to TRBJ1-1; D possibly corresponds to TRBD1 (6 bases). The CDR3 bases are TGCAGCGCCCAGGGACACATGAACACTGAAGCTTTCTTT. This sequence encodes CSAQGHMNTEAFF.